The T cell receptor (beta chain) under discussion was sequenced for a study of T cells after yellow fever vaccination. Study in general: Low-cell-number fractions were prepared with SMART-Seq v4 Ultra Low Input. Study-wide results and limits: A large majority of primary-vaccination clones showed up again after the booster (about 97% CD4, 85% to 90% CD8). Weaker overall, the secondary response nonetheless peaked faster (day 5 versus 15).

Germline CDR1 and CDR2: SGHRS and YFSETQ. The J segment lost 10 bases and the V segment lost 4 bases, leaving 18 bases of the junction unmatched. The CDR3 is 18 residues long. TCRdb re-derived calls from the 5' RACE reads in MiXCR, one entry per CDR3 protein. Of around 250,000 distinct CDR3 sequences detected, less than 9% appear once; the ten largest clones hold roughly 0.86%. This clonotype appeared a few times. What it recognizes is unknown. The material sequenced was CD4+ T cells sorted from PBMCs, taken 15 days after the yellow fever booster vaccination. The clonotype comes from a man aged 25 to 40 who received the YFV17D yellow fever vaccine. The J gene is TRBJ2-1, the V gene TRBV5-1, with 12 bases lining up with TRBD2. Here the CDR3 DNA reads TGCGCCAGCAGCAGTGGTACCCCTCCCGGACTAGCGGGATGGGAGCAGTTCTTC. This translates into CASSSGTPPGLAGWEQFF. The full variable domain, rest sourced from reference TRBV5-1 and TRBJ2-1, is KAGVTQTPRYLIKTRGQQVTLSCSPISGHRSVSWYQQTPGQGLQFLFEYFSETQRNKGNFPGRFSGRQFSNSRSEMNVSTLELGDSALYLCASSSGTPPGLAGWEQFFGPGTRLTVL.